Listed here are 26 T cell receptor beta chains from one sample, sequenced in a study of T cell changes during pregnancy in multiple sclerosis. Using immunoSEQ multiplex PCR, the repertoire was profiled, and TCRdb retains in-frame clones only, with some absent. Found here are some 87,000 clones, around 92% of them singletons; the top ten hold 2.6%. Sequencing used peripheral blood, obtained in the first trimester of pregnancy. The origin of the receptors is a female donor with multiple sclerosis, enrolled in a pregnancy study.

This chain links TRBV7-2 with TRBJ2-7; TRBD2 might be the D (5 bases). Germline lookup yields CDR1 SGHTA and CDR2 FQGNSA. The CDR3 runs to 17 residues. With 3 bases removed from V and 0 bases from J, the gap between germline ends came to 18 bases. The CDR3 nucleotides read TGTGCCAGCAGCTTTCTAGCAAGCGGAGTCCTCTCCTACGAGCAGTACTTC. Its translation is CASSFLASGVLSYEQYF. Combining the CDR3 with reference TRBV7-2 and TRBJ2-7 gives the whole variable domain GAGVSQSPSNKVTEKGKDVELRCDPISGHTALYWYRQSLGQGLEFLIYFQGNSAPDKSGLPSDRFSAERTGGSVSTLTIQRTQQEDSAVYLCASSFLASGVLSYEQYFGPGTRLTVT.

The chain uses TRBV7-6 and TRBJ2-7, with a tentative D call TRBD1 (7 bases). Deletions cut 5 bases from V and 3 bases from J, with 14 bases between. The CDR3 has 14 residues. The germline V gene has CDR1 SGHVS and CDR2 FNYEAQ. The CDR3 protein is CASSHTRDSYEQYF. DNA for the CDR3: TGTGCCAGCAGCCACACGCGGGACAGCTACGAGCAGTACTTC.

This sequence joins TRBV5-4 and TRBJ2-3, with D perhaps matching TRBD2 (5 bases). Germline CDR1 reads SGHNT; CDR2 reads YYREEE (reference sequence). CDR3 length: 17 amino acids. Trimming took 1 base from V and 0 from J, leaving 15 bases between them. The CDR3 reads CASSLRLATLSTDTQYF. The DNA for the CDR3 is TGTGCCAGCAGCTTGAGGCTAGCCACACTCAGCACAGATACGCAGTATTTT.

The chain carries TRBV7-8 and TRBJ1-1, with 7 positions matching TRBD1. CDR1 and CDR2 from the germline V gene are SGHVS and FQNEAQ. CDR3 length: 15 amino acids. V was pared by 4 bases and J by 1 base, with 6 bases of the junction left unmatched. The CDR3 loop reads CASSSLTGKNTEAFF. The CDR3 DNA follows: TGTGCCAGCAGCTCGCTGACAGGGAAGAACACTGAAGCTTTCTTT.

This clone was detected a few times. The chain carries TRBV6-5 and TRBJ1-2, with unresolved D. Germline lookup yields CDR1 MNHEY and CDR2 SVGAGI. This CDR3 region has 13 residues. V was cut by 0 bases and J by 3 bases, with 5 bases left in between. This CDR3 is CASSYSVDYGYTF. The CDR3 DNA is TGTGCCAGCAGTTACTCGGTAGACTATGGCTACACCTTC.

This chain connects TRBV7-8 to TRBJ1-5, with D uncertain. Trimming stripped 4 bases from V and 3 bases from J, with 19 bases between. Germline CDR1 and CDR2: SGHVS and FQNEAQ. The CDR3 runs to 17 residues. The CDR3 DNA reads TGTGCCAGCAGCTCCCAAAGGATGCAGGTATACAATCAGCCCCAGCATTTT. Translated: CASSSQRMQVYNQPQHF.

This chain connects TRBV5-8 to TRBJ1-5; TRBD1 aligns across 9 bases. Germline-derived CDR1 and CDR2 are SGHTS and YDEGEE. This CDR3 is 15 amino acids long. V dropped 0 bases and J dropped 7; count of bases not matched to a gene: 5. The CDR3 sequence: CASSLEQGASQPQHF. The CDR3 region has the DNA TGTGCCAGCAGCTTGGAACAGGGGGCTAGCCAGCCCCAGCATTTT.

J is TRBJ1-4 and V is TRBV5-4; 10 bases map to TRBD1. The CDR3 covers 15 residues. V shed 4 bases, J shed 5 bases, and the junction held 5 bases outside the gene matches. Germline CDR1 reads SGHNT; CDR2 reads YYREEE (reference sequence). The CDR3 DNA follows: TGTGCCAGCAGCGTACCGGGACAGGGGAATGAAAAACTGTTTTTT. It is translated as CASSVPGQGNEKLFF.

In its sample, this clone was seen once. This CDR3 reads CASSLATGSNYGYTF. The CDR3 DNA is TGCGCCAGCAGCTTGGCCACAGGGAGCAACTATGGCTACACCTTC. This sequence joins TRBV5-1 and TRBJ1-2; perhaps TRBD1 as D (6 bases). Germline V gene lookup returns CDR1 SGHRS and CDR2 YFSETQ. The CDR3 has 15 amino acids. V lost 0 bases and J lost 2, with 11 bases in between.

The rearrangement joins TRBV28 to TRBJ2-1; 9 bases match TRBD2. Per the germline V gene, CDR1 is MDHEN and CDR2 is SYDVKM. The V segment lost 7 bases and the J segment 6 bases; nucleotides outside the gene matches: 10. The CDR3 totals 15 residues. The chain's CDR3 is CASKPSGNLINEQFF. CDR3 nucleotides: TGTGCCAGCAAACCTAGCGGGAACCTCATCAATGAGCAGTTCTTC.

V gene TRBV15 combines with J gene TRBJ2-1; 9 nucleotides agree with TRBD2. The CDR3 is made up of 13 amino acids. V trimming: 8 bases; J trimming: 4 bases; junction bases outside the gene matches: 3. From germline, CDR1 is LNHNV and CDR2 YYDKDF (reference sequence). For the CDR3, the DNA is TGTGCCACCGGGCGGGGGGGTTACAATGAGCAGTTCTTC. This codes for CATGRGGYNEQFF.

V gene TRBV5-4 combines with J gene TRBJ2-3, with 11 bases lining up with TRBD2. Trimming cost V 5 bases and J 0 bases; bases outside gene matches: 11. Germline values: CDR1 SGHNT, CDR2 YYREEE (reference sequence). This CDR3 has 18 amino acids. CDR3 in amino acids: CASSPVSGRDSSTDTQYF. CDR3 DNA sequence: TGTGCCAGCAGTCCCGTTAGCGGGAGGGATTCTAGCACAGATACGCAGTATTTT.

This chain connects TRBV7-2 to TRBJ2-2; D is perhaps TRBD2 (5 bases). The ends were cut back, 0 bases at V and 8 bases at J, with 19 bases in the middle. The CDR3 loop spans 17 amino acids. Germline assignment: CDR1 SGHTA and CDR2 FQGNSA. CDR3 region: CASSLALLDTLGGELFF. DNA of the CDR3: TGTGCCAGCAGCTTAGCGCTGTTAGACACACTAGGTGGGGAGCTGTTTTTT. The full variable domain, rest sourced from reference TRBV7-2 and TRBJ2-2, is GAGVSQSPSNKVTEKGKDVELRCDPISGHTALYWYRQSLGQGLEFLIYFQGNSAPDKSGLPSDRFSAERTGGSVSTLTIQRTQQEDSAVYLCASSLALLDTLGGELFFGEGSRLTVL.

The genes are TRBV14 and TRBJ1-2; possibly TRBD1 for D (5 bases). V was trimmed by 4 bases and J by 4 bases, leaving 16 bases between them. Germline V gene sequence: CDR1 SGHDN, CDR2 FVKESK. The CDR3 totals 15 residues. CDR3 in amino acids: CASSLLGGTAYGYTF. DNA for the CDR3: TGTGCCAGCAGCCTCCTGGGCGGGACCGCCTATGGCTACACCTTC.

The gene calls are TRBV6-1 and TRBJ2-4; 9 nucleotides line up with TRBD2. Germline CDR1 MNHNS, CDR2 SASEGT. The CDR3 loop spans 19 amino acids. V shed 0 bases, J shed 0 bases, and the junction held 9 bases outside the gene matches. The CDR3 coding sequence is TGTGCCAGCAGTGAAGCCGTAGCGGGAGTAGGGCCAGCCAAAAACATTCAGTACTTC. Protein: CASSEAVAGVGPAKNIQYF.

CDR3 residues: CASSFLDRGVNTEAFF. The CDR3 nucleotides are TGTGCCAGCAGTTTCCTTGACAGGGGGGTGAACACTGAAGCTTTCTTT. The genes are TRBV27 and TRBJ1-1; 9 bases are shared with TRBD1. V trimming: 3 bases; J trimming: 0 bases; junction bases outside the gene matches: 5. Germline loops: CDR1 MNHEY, CDR2 SMNVEV (reference sequence). The CDR3 extends over 16 amino acids.

The V gene is TRBV28, the J gene TRBJ2-2; TRBD1 aligns across 7 bases. V was pared by 10 bases and J by 1 base, with 9 bases of the junction left unmatched. The length of the CDR3 is 15 residues. Germline lookup yields CDR1 MDHEN and CDR2 SYDVKM. CDR3: CATQKGAQNTGELFF. The DNA of the CDR3 is TGTGCCACTCAAAAGGGGGCTCAGAACACCGGGGAGCTGTTTTTT.

The CDR3 region is CASSFGTGISYEQYF. The DNA for the CDR3 is TGTGCCAGCAGCTTCGGGACAGGGATCTCCTACGAGCAGTACTTC. The chain combines TRBV7-8 with TRBJ2-7; 9 positions match TRBD1. CDR1 and CDR2 from the germline V gene are SGHVS and FQNEAQ. This CDR3 is built from 15 residues. Germline trimming cut 3 bases from V and 0 bases from J; bases unmatched to any gene: 3.

This chain joins TRBV4-2 and TRBJ2-7; 11 bases align to TRBD1. CDR1 is LGHNA, CDR2 YNFKEQ, per germline. The ends lost 1 base at V and 3 bases at J; junction bases unmatched: 8. The CDR3 spans 17 residues. In DNA, the CDR3 is TGTGCCAGCAGCCAAGCTTTTTGGACAGGGGGCATCTACGAGCAGTACTTC. The encoded protein is CASSQAFWTGGIYEQYF.

The V gene is TRBV15, the J gene TRBJ2-3, with D unresolved. Germline CDR1 and CDR2: LNHNV and YYDKDF (reference sequence). With 1 base removed from V and 2 bases from J, the gap between germline ends came to 7 bases. This CDR3 spans 14 amino acids. The CDR3 DNA reads TGTGCCACCAGCAGAGCAGGTACCACAGATACGCAGTATTTT. It codes for CATSRAGTTDTQYF.

This chain links TRBV19 with TRBJ2-3; the match to TRBD2 covers 8 bases. The CDR3 loop spans 12 amino acids. Germline V gene lookup returns CDR1 LNHDA and CDR2 SQIVND (reference sequence). Losses at the gene ends were 5 bases for V and 14 bases for J; bases not matched to a gene: 9. CDR3 nucleotide sequence: TGTGCCAGTAGTGTCCCGGGACTAGTGCTGTATTTT. Its protein product is CASSVPGLVLYF.

J is TRBJ2-7 and V is TRBV28; 8 bases are shared with TRBD2. CDR1 is MDHEN and CDR2 is SYDVKM in the germline V gene. CDR3 length equals 14 residues. V lost 1 base and J lost 4; bases outside the gene matches: 3. The CDR3 sequence is CASSLSGGEYEQYF. CDR3 sequence (DNA): TGTGCCAGCAGTTTATCCGGGGGGGAATACGAGCAGTACTTC.

J is TRBJ1-2 and V is TRBV11-2, with TRBD1 identical over 9 bases. The CDR3 runs 17 residues. Germline V CDR1 and CDR2: SGHAT, FQNNGV. The trim removed 4 bases at V and 0 bases at J, leaving 9 bases unmatched. The DNA for the CDR3 is TGTGCCAGCAGCTCCAATACAGGGGGCTACTCTAACTATGGCTACACCTTC. This gives the protein CASSSNTGGYSNYGYTF.

The chain has TRBV19 and TRBJ2-1, with 9 bases matching TRBD2. Germline values: CDR1 LNHDA, CDR2 SQIVND (reference sequence). J was trimmed by 7 bases and V by 1 base; bases with no gene match: 2. The CDR3 spans 14 residues. Here the CDR3 reads CASSIGGLANEQFF. DNA of the CDR3: TGTGCCAGTAGTATAGGTGGACTAGCGAATGAGCAGTTCTTC.

V gene TRBV21-1 combines with J gene TRBJ2-5; the table's D call of TRBD2 was not tested on the DNA. TRBV21-1 corresponds to a pseudogene. This CDR3 contains 15 residues. The CDR3 DNA is TGTGCCAGCAGCGAGACTGGGGAGCAACAAGAGACCCAGTACTTC. The encoded protein is CASSETGEQQETQYF.

V gene TRBV6-1 combines with J gene TRBJ2-3, with TRBD2 matching 10 bases. V gave up 7 bases and J gave up 6 bases; unmatched junction bases: 7. The CDR3 totals 14 residues. Germline CDR1 reads MNHNS; CDR2 reads SASEGT. The CDR3 region has the DNA TGTGCCAGCACGGGACTAGCGAGCGGGGATACGCAGTATTTT. This translates into CASTGLASGDTQYF.